The sample holds one count of the clone carrying this TCR beta chain. This sample was included in a study of blood T cell repertoires in COVID-19. The method was immunoSEQ multiplex PCR; TCRdb's version includes in-frame clones alone and lacks a portion of them. The repertoire holds 250,000 to 350,000 clones, 70% to 90% seen once, with 2% to 2.5% in the top ten. V lost 3 bases, J lost 4 bases, and 12 bases lay in between. Germline-derived CDR1 and CDR2 are LGHDT and YNNKEL (reference sequence). The CDR3 spans 14 residues. The sample consisted of peripheral blood. The V and J genes are TRBV3-1 (or the pseudogene TRBV3-2) and TRBJ1-1, with no clear D. The sequence was obtained from a woman aged 25 to 39 who had recovered from COVID-19. The CDR3 protein is CASSHEGSSTEAFF. In nucleotides, the CDR3 is TGTGCCAGCAGCCACGAAGGGAGCAGCACTGAAGCTTTCTTT.